The 30 T cell receptor beta chains given below trace back to one sample, sequenced in a study of blood T cells in healthy people across ages. Primers used in a second PCR of about 7 to 11 cycles were a sample-barcoded 5' primer and a J-beta primer mix. TCRdb used MiXCR to reprocess the 5' RACE reads, holding one entry per CDR3 protein. Here the sample spans about 900,000 distinct CDR3 sequences, about 59% being singletons. The sequencing sample was made of blood. The receptors here all came from a man younger than 40 in good health.

The V and J genes are TRBV7-9 and TRBJ2-7; TRBD1 might be the D (6 bases). The V end lost 5 bases, the J end lost 3 bases, and 14 bases lay between the germline ends. The CDR3 sequence is 14 residues long. CDR1 is SEHNR and CDR2 is FQNEAQ in the germline V gene (reference sequence). The CDR3 here is CASSIRTDLYEQYF. In DNA, the CDR3 is TGTGCCAGCAGCATCAGGACAGACCTCTACGAGCAGTACTTC.

J is TRBJ2-7 and V is TRBV27; D unresolved. CDR3 length: 13 residues. The V gene lost 2 bases and the J gene lost 4 bases, with 9 bases spanning the gap. In germline, CDR1 is MNHEY, CDR2 SMNVEV (reference sequence). This chain's CDR3 is CASSLKASYEQYF. Here the CDR3 DNA reads TGTGCCAGCAGTTTAAAGGCTAGTTACGAGCAGTACTTC.

For this clonotype: At one boundary the junction diverges from the germline segment, which might be a read error. The J gene is TRBJ1-1, the V gene TRBV7-9, with D perhaps matching TRBD1 (6 bases). Germline CDR1 is SEHNR and CDR2 is FQNEAQ (reference sequence). The CDR3 consists of 15 residues. The CDR3 reads CAGSHYRDLNTEAFF. For the CDR3, the DNA is TGTGCCGGCAGTCACTACAGGGACCTAAACACTGAAGCTTTCTTT.

V gene TRBV20-1 combines with J gene TRBJ2-7; D call uncertain. The germline gives CDR1 DFQATT, CDR2 SNEGSKA (reference sequence). Trimming shortened V by 5 bases and J by 2 bases, and 4 bases separated the two germline ends. The CDR3 runs to 10 residues. The CDR3: CSAAPYEQYF. CDR3 in DNA: TGCAGTGCTGCCCCCTACGAGCAGTACTTC.

The V and J genes are TRBV7-2 and TRBJ2-3; possible D gene TRBD1, 5 bases. Germline V gene lookup returns CDR1 SGHTA and CDR2 FQGNSA. V was pared by 1 base and J by 7 bases, with 9 bases between. The CDR3 has 13 residues. As DNA, the CDR3 is TGTGCCAGCAGCTTAGGACGACAGAATACGCAGTATTTT. It translates to CASSLGRQNTQYF.

A remark on this clonotype: The junction shows a germline mismatch at one end, possibly a read error. This rearrangement joins TRBV9 to TRBJ2-6, with 7 bases aligning to TRBD2. There are 15 residues in the CDR3. From germline, CDR1 is SGDLS and CDR2 YYNGEE. The CDR3 DNA reads as TGTGCCAGCAGCGCCGGGGGGTCTGGGTCCAACGTCCTGACTTTC. This encodes CASSAGGSGSNVLTF.

The J gene is TRBJ2-1, the V gene TRBV6-2 or TRBV6-3; D is perhaps TRBD2 (5 bases). V was cut by 4 bases and J by 12 bases, with 13 bases left in between. The CDR3 has 12 residues. CDR1 is MNHEY, CDR2 SVGEGT, per germline. The DNA for the CDR3 is TGTGCCAGCAGTTCTGACTCAGGAGGGCAGTTCTTC. Its protein product is CASSSDSGGQFF.

V gene TRBV4-3 combines with J gene TRBJ2-7, with D perhaps TRBD1 (6 bases). Germline CDR1 is LGHNA and CDR2 is YSLEER. The length of the CDR3 is 14 residues. The V end was cut by 0 bases, the J end by 6 bases, with 12 bases between. The CDR3 DNA is TGCGCCAGCAGCCAAGATTGGGACACCGTCGAGCAGTACTTC. Amino acids: CASSQDWDTVEQYF.

This clonotype was counted a few times. The chain joins TRBV11-2 to TRBJ2-3, with 11 bases identical to TRBD1. CDR1 and CDR2 from the germline V gene are SGHAT and FQNNGV. This CDR3 contains 15 residues. With 4 bases clipped from V and 8 bases from J, the junction kept 8 bases outside the gene matches. In DNA form, the CDR3 reads TGTGCCAGCAGCTCAAGGACAGGGGGCTATGGTACGCAGTATTTT. Residues: CASSSRTGGYGTQYF.

This sequence joins TRBV5-1 and TRBJ2-1; D not certain. CDR3 length: 14 residues. Germline values: CDR1 SGHRS, CDR2 YFSETQ. V was cut by 2 bases and J by 9 bases, with 15 bases left in between. The CDR3 loop reads CASSLVVEGSEQFF. The CDR3 DNA follows: TGCGCCAGCAGCTTAGTTGTGGAAGGATCTGAGCAGTTCTTC.

The rearrangement links TRBV28 to TRBJ2-7, with 8 nucleotides matching TRBD1. There are 13 residues in the CDR3. The germline V gene has CDR1 MDHEN and CDR2 SYDVKM. V was clipped by 10 bases and J by 0 bases; unmatched bases: 5. CDR3 in DNA: TGTGCCACTGGGACAGGCCTCTCCTACGAGCAGTACTTC. Translated, it gives CATGTGLSYEQYF.

The chain combines TRBV7-8 with TRBJ2-1; TRBD2 is a possible D gene (6 bases). With 5 bases removed from V and 1 base from J, the gap between germline ends came to 18 bases. Germline V gives CDR1 SGHVS, CDR2 FQNEAQ. The CDR3 is 17 amino acids. CDR3 nucleotides: TGTGCCAGCAGCAACCCGGACGGCCGGGGGTCCTACAATGAGCAGTTCTTC. Encoded protein: CASSNPDGRGSYNEQFF.

Notes on this clonotype: Sequence at one end of the junction differs from germline and may be a read error. The chain links TRBV29-1 to TRBJ2-7; no reliable D call. The CDR3 spans 14 residues. The germline gives CDR1 SQVTM, CDR2 ANQGSEA. CDR3 DNA sequence: TGCAGCGTCGAAGGCCCGGACCACTCCTACGAGCAGTACTTC. This encodes CSVEGPDHSYEQYF.

This clonotype has more than one count but fewer than ten. This chain connects TRBV20-1 to TRBJ2-3, with 8 nucleotides matching TRBD2. Germline V CDR1 and CDR2: DFQATT, SNEGSKA (reference sequence). The length of the CDR3 is 14 residues. The V segment lost 3 bases and the J segment 7 bases; nucleotides outside the gene matches: 9. The CDR3 loop reads CSASLGRGVNTQYF. The CDR3 nucleotides are TGCAGTGCTAGTTTAGGGCGGGGGGTTAATACGCAGTATTTT.

The chain links TRBV12-3 or TRBV12-4 to TRBJ2-1, with D possibly being TRBD1 or TRBD2 (5 bases each). V gave up 4 bases and J gave up 8 bases, with 18 bases separating them. The CDR3 has 15 amino acids. The chain's CDR3 is CASSSTGTHHHEQFF. CDR3 coding DNA: TGTGCCAGCAGTTCCACCGGGACCCACCACCATGAGCAGTTCTTC.

V and J are TRBV12-3 or TRBV12-4 and TRBJ2-5; D might be TRBD1 or TRBD2, each matching 5 bases. V was pared by 8 bases and J by 4 bases, with 17 bases between. The CDR3 is made up of 14 amino acids. CDR3 sequence reads: CASHDRGALETQYF. In nucleotides, the CDR3 is TGTGCCAGCCACGACAGAGGGGCCTTAGAGACCCAGTACTTC.

Details on this clonotype: One end of the junction does not line up with germline, which may come from a read error. V usage is TRBV5-1 and J usage is TRBJ2-1; the match to TRBD1 covers 8 bases. The end of the DNA fits TRBJ2-7 better, so the J call may be wrong. The germline CDR1 and CDR2 sequences are SGHRS and YFSETQ. This CDR3 has 14 residues. DNA of the CDR3: TGCGCCTGCAGCCCGGGACAGGTACTCTACGAGCAGTACTTC. Residues: CACSPGQVLYEQYF.

The CDR3 protein is CSAPTWQGPDTQYF. As DNA, the CDR3 is TGCAGTGCCCCTACATGGCAGGGCCCCGATACGCAGTATTTT. The V gene is TRBV20-1, the J gene TRBJ2-3; D is perhaps TRBD1 (5 bases). The CDR3 is made up of 14 amino acids. V was shortened by 6 bases and J by 6 bases, with 19 bases between the two germline ends. Germline V lookup: CDR1 DFQATT, CDR2 SNEGSKA (reference sequence).

The chain is built from TRBV12-3 or TRBV12-4 and TRBJ2-3; perhaps D is TRBD1 or TRBD2 (5 bases each). The V end lost 5 bases, the J end lost 6 bases, and 12 bases lay between the germline ends. The CDR3 is made up of 13 amino acids. CDR3 bases: TGTGCCAGCAGTCATGGGGGAAGGGATACGCAGTATTTT. Protein sequence: CASSHGGRDTQYF.

The chain employs TRBV6-2 or TRBV6-3 and TRBJ2-5; D unclear. From germline, CDR1 is MNHEY and CDR2 SVGEGT. Trimming pared 3 bases from V and 1 base from J, leaving 15 bases between. The CDR3 covers 16 residues. Written as DNA, the CDR3 is TGTGCCAGCAGTTATCCACCCGAACGACGCCAAGAGACCCAGTACTTC. Translated, it gives CASSYPPERRQETQYF.

V and J are TRBV24-1 and TRBJ2-1; TRBD1 agrees at 7 bases. This CDR3 is built from 14 residues. The V gene end was trimmed by 5 bases and the J gene end by 6 bases; junction bases not matched to a gene: 6. The germline V gene has CDR1 KGHDR and CDR2 SFDVKD. CDR3 loop: CATSGQGLVNEQFF. CDR3 nucleotide sequence: TGTGCCACCAGTGGACAGGGCTTGGTCAATGAGCAGTTCTTC.

The table lists this clonotype with a few counts. One base away lies a much larger clone, so this may be a sequencing read error. V and J are TRBV20-1 and TRBJ2-5; possible D gene TRBD2, 5 bases. The CDR3 extends over 12 amino acids. Germline V CDR1 and CDR2: DFQATT, SNEGSKA (reference sequence). Between the trimmed V and J ends, which lost 5 bases and 5 bases, there was a span of 12 bases. This CDR3 reads CSARDLAETQYF. The CDR3 nucleotides read TGCAGTGCTCGGGATCTAGCCGAGACCCAGTACTTC.

The chain employs TRBV9 and TRBJ2-5, with 8 bases aligning to TRBD2. The CDR3 runs to 16 residues. V lost 3 bases to trimming and J lost 11 bases; unmatched junction nucleotides: 18. CDR1 is SGDLS, CDR2 YYNGEE, per germline. The DNA of the CDR3 is TGTGCCAGCAGCGCCGGGGGGGGACTGCCTCTAAGGGAGCAGTACTTC. Translating it yields CASSAGGGLPLREQYF.

The chain has TRBV12-3 or TRBV12-4 and TRBJ1-4, with D tentatively TRBD1 (6 bases). With 6 bases removed from V and 3 bases from J, the gap between germline ends came to 14 bases. This CDR3 has 15 residues. CDR3 sequence: CASRPETGPNEKLFF. The DNA of the CDR3 is TGTGCCAGCAGACCCGAGACAGGTCCTAATGAAAAACTGTTTTTT.

The chain joins TRBV9 to TRBJ2-7; the D is unclear. The length of the CDR3 is 16 residues. Germline V gene data show CDR1 as SGDLS and CDR2 as YYNGEE. V dropped 0 bases and J dropped 0 bases, with 13 bases sitting between them. The CDR3 here is CASSVGAATSSYEQYF. In DNA form, the CDR3 reads TGTGCCAGCAGCGTAGGGGCAGCAACTTCCTCCTACGAGCAGTACTTC.

This rearrangement joins TRBV7-9 to TRBJ2-5; D unresolved. V lost 5 bases and J lost 5, with 18 bases in between. The CDR3 loop spans 15 amino acids. Looked up from germline, CDR1 is SEHNR and CDR2 is FQNEAQ (reference sequence). CDR3 region: CASSPSNQFQETQYF. The DNA for the CDR3 is TGTGCCAGCAGCCCTTCAAACCAGTTCCAGGAGACCCAGTACTTC.

The chain has TRBV29-1 and TRBJ2-7; TRBD1 matches 8 bases. CDR1 is SQVTM and CDR2 is ANQGSEA in the germline V gene. With V trimmed by 7 bases and J by 2 bases, 7 bases remained unmatched. The CDR3 extends over 13 amino acids. The CDR3 DNA is TGCAGCGCCGGGGCAGGGGGCACCTACGAGCAGTACTTC. It is translated as CSAGAGGTYEQYF.

In regard to this clonotype: A read error may explain this, as a much larger clone is one base away. This chain joins TRBV12-3 or TRBV12-4 and TRBJ2-5; D unclear. The J call is in doubt because the DNA end fits TRBJ2-1 better. The CDR3 length is 15 residues. Here the CDR3 reads CASSLVGTYQETQFF. CDR3 bases: TGTGCCAGCAGTTTAGTTGGCACATACCAAGAGACCCAGTTCTTC.

This sequence joins TRBV7-3 and TRBJ2-3; a possible D gene is TRBD2 (5 bases). V lost 6 bases, J lost 4 bases, and 17 bases lay in between. The V gene's germline CDR1 is SGHTA and CDR2 FQGTGA. The CDR3 is made up of 15 amino acids. The CDR3 sequence: CASSMGEGYADTQYF. The CDR3 DNA is TGTGCCAGCAGTATGGGCGAGGGATACGCAGATACGCAGTATTTT. Complete variable domain (other parts from reference TRBV7-3 and TRBJ2-3): GAGVSQTPSNKVTEKGKYVELRCDPISGHTALYWYRQSLGQGPEFLIYFQGTGAADDSGLPNDRFFAVRPEGSVSTLKIQRTERGDSAVYLCASSMGEGYADTQYFGPGTRLTVL.

The V gene is TRBV6-2 or TRBV6-3, the J gene TRBJ2-1; possible D gene TRBD1, 5 bases. The CDR3 covers 17 residues. The germline CDR1 and CDR2 sequences are MNHEY and SVGEGT. V shed 3 bases and J shed 9 bases, with 24 bases lying between them. For the CDR3, the DNA is TGTGCCAGCAGTTATGAAATTGGCCAGGGTGGGTTCGGTGAGCAGTTCTTC. Protein: CASSYEIGQGGFGEQFF.